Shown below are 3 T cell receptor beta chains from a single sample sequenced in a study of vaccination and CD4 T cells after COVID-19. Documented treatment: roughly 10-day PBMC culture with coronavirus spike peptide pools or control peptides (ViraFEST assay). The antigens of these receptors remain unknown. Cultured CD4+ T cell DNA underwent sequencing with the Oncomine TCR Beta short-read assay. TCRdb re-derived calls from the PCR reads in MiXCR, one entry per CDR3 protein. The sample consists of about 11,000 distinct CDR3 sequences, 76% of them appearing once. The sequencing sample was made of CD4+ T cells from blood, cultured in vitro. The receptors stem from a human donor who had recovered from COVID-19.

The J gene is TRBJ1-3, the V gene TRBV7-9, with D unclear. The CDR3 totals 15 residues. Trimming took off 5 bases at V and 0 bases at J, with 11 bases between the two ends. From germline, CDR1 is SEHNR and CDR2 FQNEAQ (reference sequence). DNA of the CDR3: TGTGCCAGCAGCCCCGTGGCCCCCTCTGGAAACACCATATATTTT. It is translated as CASSPVAPSGNTIYF. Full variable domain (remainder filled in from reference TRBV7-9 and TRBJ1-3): DTGVSQNPRHKITKRGQNVTFRCDPISEHNRLYWYRQTLGQGPEFLTYFQNEAQLEKSRLLSDRFSAERPKGSFSTLEIQRTEQGDSAMYLCASSPVAPSGNTIYFGEGSWLTVV.

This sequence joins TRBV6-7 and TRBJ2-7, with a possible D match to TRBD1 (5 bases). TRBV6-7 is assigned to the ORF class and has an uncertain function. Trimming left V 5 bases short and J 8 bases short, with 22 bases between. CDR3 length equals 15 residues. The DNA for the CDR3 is TGTGCCAGCAGTGAGACGACAGCTAGTGTCTGGCAGCAGTACTTC. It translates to CASSETTASVWQQYF.

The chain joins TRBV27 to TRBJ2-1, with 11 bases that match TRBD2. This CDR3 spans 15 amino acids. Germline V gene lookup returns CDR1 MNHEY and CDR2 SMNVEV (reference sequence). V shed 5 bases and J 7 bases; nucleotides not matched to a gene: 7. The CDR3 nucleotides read TGTGCCAGCAGTATTCTTAGCGGGAGGGGGAATGAGCAGTTCTTC. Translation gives CASSILSGRGNEQFF.